This is a list of T cell receptor beta chains from one sample in a study of T cells after yellow fever vaccination. TCRdb re-derived calls from the 5' RACE reads in MiXCR, one entry per CDR3 protein. The sample comprises 600,000 to 750,000 distinct CDR3 sequences, 9% to 15% of which are singletons, and approximately 15% rests with the top ten. Sequencing used PBMCs, obtained on the day of the yellow fever booster vaccination. The receptors derive from a man aged 25-40 years who received the YFV17D yellow fever vaccine. Both conserved end residues are part of each CDR3. The D gene is left open where the match is weak. Clone size is given for some rows only: seen once, a few or many times, or a class if the clone is expanded.

D,J,V,size,CDR3,DNA
-,TRBJ2-2,TRBV9,few,CASSARGVGAAGELFF,TGTGCCAGCAGCGCACGGGGCGTTGGGGCGGCCGGGGAGCTGTTTTTT
-,TRBJ2-1,TRBV16,few,CASSQSGGPYNEQFF,TGTGCCAGCAGCCAATCGGGGGGGCCCTACAATGAGCAGTTCTTC
TRBD1,TRBJ1-2,TRBV6-1,-,CASSTLGGTDYGYTF,TGTGCCAGCAGTACCCTGGGAGGGACAGACTATGGCTACACCTTC
-,TRBJ2-2,TRBV24-1,-,CATSDYTRGSTGELFF,TGTGCCACCAGTGATTATACCCGGGGGAGCACCGGGGAGCTGTTTTTT
-,TRBJ1-6,TRBV5-4,few,CASSSPGNSPLHF,TGTGCCAGCAGTTCCCCGGGGAATTCACCCCTCCACTTT
-,TRBJ2-1,TRBV5-4,-,CASSATSSYNEQFF,TGTGCCAGCAGCGCGACTAGTTCATATAATGAGCAGTTCTTC
TRBD1,TRBJ2-3,TRBV3-1,-,CASSTYRGSTDTQYF,TGTGCCAGCAGCACGTACAGGGGATCCACAGATACGCAGTATTTT
TRBD2,TRBJ2-7,TRBV12-3/TRBV12-4,few,CASSFGASGYEQYF,TGTGCCAGCAGTTTTGGGGCTAGCGGGTACGAGCAGTACTTC
-,TRBJ1-3,TRBV20-1,few,CSAQDRRTSSGNTIYF,TGCAGTGCGCAAGACCGACGCACCAGCTCTGGAAACACCATATATTTT
-,TRBJ2-1,TRBV2,few,CASRQISGNEQFF,TGTGCCAGCAGACAGATTAGCGGTAATGAGCAGTTCTTC
TRBD1,TRBJ1-4,TRBV7-8,few,CASSSTGENRKLFF,TGTGCCAGCAGCTCGACAGGGGAGAATAGAAAACTGTTTTTT
-,TRBJ1-2,TRBV18,-,CASSPDSRRGYTF,TGTGCCAGCTCGCCGGACTCTCGGAGGGGCTACACCTTC
-,TRBJ1-1,TRBV29-1,-,CSVQDPQGTEAFF,TGCAGCGTGCAGGACCCTCAGGGCACTGAAGCTTTCTTT
TRBD1,TRBJ2-1,TRBV20-1,-,CSARVSGTGGLRTYNEQFF,TGCAGTGCTAGGGTGTCCGGGACAGGGGGACTCCGTACCTACAATGAGCAGTTCTTC
-,TRBJ1-4,TRBV14,-,CASSQDRREKLFF,TGTGCCAGCAGCCAAGATCGTCGTGAAAAACTGTTTTTT
-,TRBJ1-2,TRBV29-1,few,CSVVLANYGYTF,TGCAGCGTTGTGCTAGCTAACTATGGCTACACCTTC
TRBD1,TRBJ2-2,TRBV20-1,many,CSAAGHVGTGVTGELFF,TGCAGTGCTGCAGGGCATGTTGGGACAGGGGTCACCGGGGAGCTGTTTTTT
-,TRBJ2-1,TRBV6-2/TRBV6-3,few,CATARSSRFYSYNEQFF,TGTGCCACAGCCCGATCTAGCAGGTTCTACTCCTACAATGAGCAGTTCTTC
-,TRBJ2-5,TRBV7-9,-,CASSLALGGAETQYF,TGTGCCAGCAGCTTAGCGCTCGGGGGCGCAGAGACCCAGTACTTC
-,TRBJ2-5,TRBV20-1,few,CSARGDSGWETQYF,TGCAGTGCTAGAGGTGACAGCGGTTGGGAGACCCAGTACTTC
-,TRBJ2-5,TRBV6-2/TRBV6-3,few,CASKGYEQETQYF,TGTGCCAGCAAGGGGTATGAGCAAGAGACCCAGTACTTC
TRBD2,TRBJ2-1,TRBV7-2,-,CASSFRGTSGSGEQFF,TGTGCCAGCAGTTTTAGGGGGACTAGCGGGAGTGGAGAGCAGTTCTTC
TRBD2,TRBJ2-1,TRBV10-2,-,CASSRLAGGQIEQFF,TGCGCCAGCAGTCGACTAGCGGGAGGGCAGATTGAGCAGTTCTTC
-,TRBJ2-2,TRBV5-5,few,CASSLEANRYTGELFF,TGTGCCAGCAGCTTGGAGGCTAATCGGTACACCGGGGAGCTGTTTTTT